The following is a T cell receptor beta chain sequence with its context. The CDR3 is made up of 14 amino acids. Looked up from germline, CDR1 is SGHRS and CDR2 is YFSETQ. After re-calling the 5' RACE reads, TCRdb lists one entry per CDR3 protein, DNA absent. Here the sample table reports about 170,000 distinct CDR3 sequences. This sample was taken from a study of monozygotic twins with inflammatory bowel disease. This sequence joins TRBV5-1 and TRBJ2-3; the TCRdb D gene call, TRBD2, has no DNA to confirm it. The specimen sequenced was blood. This receptor was identified in a human donor with ulcerative colitis or Crohn's disease, or a healthy co-twin of an affected twin (not recorded which). The CDR3 protein is CASSATSGSDTQYF.